This TCR beta chain was captured by sequencing in a study of T cell responses to AZD1222 COVID-19 vaccine. Study-wide points: Seropositive status at baseline applied to only five to seven AZD1222 recipients.

Trimming cost V 0 bases and J 0 bases, with 7 bases left between them. The CDR3 totals 14 residues. CDR1 and CDR2 from the germline V gene are SGHNT and YYREEE (reference sequence). To note about this clone: Its antigen is currently unknown.

Only in-frame clones appear in the TCRdb table, and some are missing; sequencing was by immunoSEQ multiplex PCR. The sample holds under 150,000 clones, around nine tenths seen once. The chain couples TRBV5-4 to TRBJ2-7; D remains ambiguous. This sequence was found in an adult in good health. Source: peripheral blood, taken on day 0 of AZD1222 vaccination. CDR3 coding DNA: TGTGCCAGCAGCTTGGACCAGTCCTCCTACGAGCAGTACTTC. It is translated as CASSLDQSSYEQYF.